This T cell receptor (beta chain) derives from a study of long-term antiretroviral therapy in people with HIV. A v3.0 immunoSEQ assay was performed at survey level. The data were produced by immunoSEQ multiplex PCR, yet TCRdb's version contains in-frame clones alone and is incomplete. The table has around 40,000 clones, approximately 86% seen once. This CDR3 contains 14 residues. From germline, CDR1 is SGHTA and CDR2 FQGNSA. V was cut by 2 bases and J by 5 bases, with 13 bases left in between. The chain combines TRBV7-2 with TRBJ2-7; D gene ambiguous. The TCR sequence derives from a woman aged 18-29 years with HIV. The sequenced sample was unsorted PBMCs, obtained just before starting antiretroviral therapy. The CDR3 DNA follows: TGTGCCAGCAGCTTACAAAGGGCCGGAAACGAGCAGTACTTC. Amino acids: CASSLQRAGNEQYF.